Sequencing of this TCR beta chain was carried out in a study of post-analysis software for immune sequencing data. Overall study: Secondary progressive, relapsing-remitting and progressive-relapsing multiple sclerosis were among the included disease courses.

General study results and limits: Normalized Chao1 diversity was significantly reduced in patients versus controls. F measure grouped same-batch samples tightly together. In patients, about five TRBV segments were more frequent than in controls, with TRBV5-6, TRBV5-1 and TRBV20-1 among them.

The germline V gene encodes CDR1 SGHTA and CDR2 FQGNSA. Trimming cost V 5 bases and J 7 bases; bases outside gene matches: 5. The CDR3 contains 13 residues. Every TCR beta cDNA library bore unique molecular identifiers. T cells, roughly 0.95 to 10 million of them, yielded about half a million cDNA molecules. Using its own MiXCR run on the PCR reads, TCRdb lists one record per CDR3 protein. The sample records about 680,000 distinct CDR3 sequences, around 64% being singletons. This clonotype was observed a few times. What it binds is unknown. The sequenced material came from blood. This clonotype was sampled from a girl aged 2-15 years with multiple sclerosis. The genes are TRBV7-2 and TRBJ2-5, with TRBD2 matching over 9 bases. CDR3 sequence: CASSPSGTGTQYF. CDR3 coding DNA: TGTGCCAGCAGCCCTAGCGGGACGGGGACCCAGTACTTC.